Below are 26 T cell receptor beta chains sequenced from a single sample in a study of blood T cell repertoires in COVID-19. Libraries were prepared by immunoSEQ multiplex PCR; TCRdb keeps only in-frame clonotypes and omits some of them. Seen here are about 180,000 clones, roughly 82% observed once, and the top ten hold around 8.6%. The sequenced material came from PBMCs or T cells enriched from blood (not recorded which). The receptors stem from a woman aged 25 to 39 who had recovered from COVID-19.

The chain joins TRBV6-5 to TRBJ2-2; 8 nucleotides agree with TRBD2. This CDR3 is built from 16 residues. Trimming at V came to 4 bases and at J to 1 base, leaving 5 bases not matched to a gene. CDR1 and CDR2 from the germline V gene are MNHEY and SVGAGI. CDR3 sequence: CASSCTSGKNTGELFF. The CDR3 nucleotides read TGTGCCAGCAGTTGCACTAGCGGCAAGAACACCGGGGAGCTGTTTTTT.

V usage is TRBV9 and J usage is TRBJ2-1, with D possibly matching TRBD1 (6 bases). Germline loops: CDR1 SGDLS, CDR2 YYNGEE. Deletions cut 3 bases from V and 11 bases from J, with 12 bases between. The CDR3 covers 12 residues. The CDR3 bases are TGTGCCAGCAGCGGTCCACAGGGACAGCAGTTCTTC. It encodes CASSGPQGQQFF.

The V gene is TRBV15, the J gene TRBJ1-4; 8 bases are shared with TRBD1. The germline V gene has CDR1 LNHNV and CDR2 YYDKDF (reference sequence). This CDR3 contains 15 residues. V gave up 3 bases and J gave up 5 bases; unmatched junction bases: 5. CDR3 nucleotides: TGTGCCACCAGCAGGCGAGACAGGGGCAATGAAAAACTGTTTTTT. Its protein product is CATSRRDRGNEKLFF.

This clone was recorded once. V and J are TRBV28 and TRBJ1-1; a possible D gene is TRBD1 (5 bases). Per the germline V gene, CDR1 is MDHEN and CDR2 is SYDVKM. The length of the CDR3 is 12 residues. Trimming pared 5 bases from V and 4 bases from J, leaving 8 bases between. The CDR3 DNA sequence: TGTGCCAGCAGTGACAGTAGCACTGAAGCTTTCTTT. This translates into CASSDSSTEAFF.

The chain couples TRBV2 to TRBJ1-1, with no clear D. The germline V gene has CDR1 SNHLY and CDR2 FYNNEI. V was clipped by 4 bases and J by 5 bases, with 11 bases between them. This CDR3 comprises 13 residues. The CDR3 region is CASSAEGKTEAFF. The CDR3, as DNA: TGTGCCAGCAGTGCAGAGGGAAAAACTGAAGCTTTCTTT.

The chain couples TRBV7-2 to TRBJ1-5; 9 positions match TRBD1. CDR3 length equals 14 residues. Germline CDR1 and CDR2: SGHTA and FQGNSA. The junction had 5 bases not matched to a gene; V was cut back by 4 bases and J by 7 bases. The CDR3 here is CASSSGQGGQPQHF. CDR3 bases: TGTGCCAGCAGCTCGGGACAGGGAGGGCAGCCCCAGCATTTT. Complete variable domain (other parts from reference TRBV7-2 and TRBJ1-5): GAGVSQSPSNKVTEKGKDVELRCDPISGHTALYWYRQSLGQGLEFLIYFQGNSAPDKSGLPSDRFSAERTGGSVSTLTIQRTQQEDSAVYLCASSSGQGGQPQHFGDGTRLSIL.

V usage is TRBV4-1 and J usage is TRBJ1-1, with a weak D call TRBD1 (6 bases). There are 13 residues in the CDR3. Germline lookup yields CDR1 MGHRA and CDR2 YSYEKL. The V and J ends lost 4 bases and 4 bases respectively, with 10 bases between them. CDR3 residues: CASSLTGTTEAFF. The CDR3 coding sequence is TGCGCCAGCAGCCTCACAGGGACCACTGAAGCTTTCTTT.

The CDR3 sequence: CASSRERNEKLFF. CDR3 in DNA: TGTGCCAGTAGTCGGGAGCGTAATGAAAAACTGTTTTTT. The chain links TRBV19 to TRBJ1-4; D uncertain. There are 13 residues in the CDR3. The germline V and J ends were trimmed by 5 bases and 4 bases, with 8 bases remaining between them. CDR1 and CDR2 from the germline V gene are LNHDA and SQIVND (reference sequence).

The chain combines TRBV12-5 with TRBJ2-2, with D possibly TRBD1 on 6 matching bases. This CDR3 region has 20 residues. Germline loops: CDR1 LGHNT, CDR2 FRNRAP. The germline V and J ends were trimmed by 0 bases and 4 bases, with 24 bases remaining between them. The CDR3 loop is CASGLVIECRVKDSTGELFF. For the CDR3, the DNA is TGTGCTAGTGGTTTGGTAATTGAATGTCGGGTAAAGGACAGCACCGGGGAGCTGTTTTTT.

This clone was seen a few times. This rearrangement joins TRBV15 to TRBJ2-3; D might be TRBD1 (5 bases). The ends were cut back, 1 base at V and 2 bases at J, with 10 bases in the middle. The CDR3 covers 15 residues. The V gene's germline CDR1 is LNHNV and CDR2 YYDKDF (reference sequence). As DNA, the CDR3 is TGTGCCACCAGCAGAGTGGGGCAGCCCACAGATACGCAGTATTTT. Its translation is CATSRVGQPTDTQYF. The variable domain in full, with the rest retrieved from reference TRBV15 and TRBJ2-3, is DAMVIQNPRYQVTQFGKPVTLSCSQTLNHNVMYWYQQKSSQAPKLLFHYYDKDFNNEADTPDNFQSRRPNTSFCFLDIRSPGLGDTAMYLCATSRVGQPTDTQYFGPGTRLTVL.

This chain links TRBV14 with TRBJ2-7; the D gene is possibly TRBD1 (6 bases). Trimming stripped 1 base from V and 3 bases from J, with 13 bases between. CDR3 size: 15 residues. The V gene's germline CDR1 is SGHDN and CDR2 FVKESK. CDR3 sequence (DNA): TGTGCCAGCAGCCAAGGCCATCCGACAGGCTACGAGCAGTACTTC. As protein: CASSQGHPTGYEQYF.

The chain recombines TRBV7-9 with TRBJ2-7; 7 nucleotides line up with TRBD2. Per germline, CDR1 SEHNR and CDR2 FQNEAQ (reference sequence). This CDR3 is built from 16 residues. V gave up 1 base and J gave up 1 base; unmatched junction bases: 7. CDR3 coding DNA: TGTGCCAGCAGCTTAGAGTCTCAGCGGGGATCCTACGAGCAGTACTTC. It is translated as CASSLESQRGSYEQYF.

CDR3 protein: CASSSDAREKFF. CDR3 nucleotide sequence: TGTGCCAGCAGTTCAGATGCTAGGGAGAAGTTCTTC. This rearrangement joins TRBV2 to TRBJ2-1; possibly TRBD2 for D (5 bases). The CDR3 extends over 12 amino acids. Germline V gene lookup returns CDR1 SNHLY and CDR2 FYNNEI. The V and J ends lost 5 bases and 14 bases respectively, with 16 bases between them.

This clone was seen only once. This rearrangement joins TRBV29-1 to TRBJ2-1; D not certain. There are 14 residues in the CDR3. CDR1 is SQVTM and CDR2 is ANQGSEA in the germline V gene. The ends were cut back, 0 bases at V and 8 bases at J, with 14 bases in the middle. The CDR3 region has the DNA TGCAGCGTTGAAGACAGCACAGAAACATATGAGCAGTTCTTC. It codes for CSVEDSTETYEQFF.

The chain links TRBV7-9 to TRBJ1-2, with D perhaps TRBD1 (6 bases). The CDR3 is 15 amino acids. Per the germline V gene, CDR1 is SEHNR and CDR2 is FQNEAQ (reference sequence). Trimming cost V 1 base and J 1 base, with 10 bases left between them. The CDR3 DNA reads TGTGCCAGCAGCTTAGACCGGACAGTTAACTATGGCTACACCTTC. Amino acid sequence: CASSLDRTVNYGYTF.

V gene TRBV27 combines with J gene TRBJ1-4; possible D gene TRBD1, 5 bases. CDR3 length: 15 residues. Germline CDR1 is MNHEY and CDR2 is SMNVEV (reference sequence). V lost 3 bases and J 5 bases, leaving 13 bases between the germline ends. CDR3 amino acids: CASSLTAGGNEKLFF. Here the CDR3 DNA reads TGTGCCAGCAGTTTGACAGCCGGGGGGAATGAAAAACTGTTTTTT.

The V call is TRBV7-9, the J call TRBJ2-3, with 11 positions matching TRBD2. CDR1 and CDR2 from the germline V gene are SEHNR and FQNEAQ (reference sequence). After removal of 4 bases from V and 3 bases from J, the junction contained 12 bases not matched to a gene. The CDR3 sequence is 18 residues long. The chain's CDR3 is CASSSPLRASGRTDTQYF. CDR3 in DNA: TGTGCCAGCAGCTCGCCCCTCCGGGCTAGCGGGAGGACAGATACGCAGTATTTT.

The chain links TRBV19 to TRBJ2-3; the match to TRBD2 covers 7 bases. CDR3 length: 16 amino acids. From germline, CDR1 is LNHDA and CDR2 SQIVND (reference sequence). V was clipped by 6 bases and J by 0 bases; unmatched bases: 9. As DNA, the CDR3 is TGTGCCAGTAGCCCACTAGCGATGGAAAGCACAGATACGCAGTATTTT. It is translated as CASSPLAMESTDTQYF.

The V gene is TRBV19, the J gene TRBJ2-1; 8 positions match TRBD2. CDR1 is LNHDA and CDR2 is SQIVND in the germline V gene (reference sequence). Germline trimming cut 6 bases from V and 8 bases from J; bases unmatched to any gene: 18. This CDR3 has 17 amino acids. This CDR3 is CASSLARSGIKPYEQFF. The CDR3 bases are TGTGCCAGTAGCCTGGCCCGTAGCGGGATTAAGCCCTATGAGCAGTTCTTC.

The rearrangement links TRBV2 to TRBJ1-2, with D hard to call. The CDR3 sequence is 12 residues long. Deletions cut 1 base from V and 4 bases from J, with 4 bases between. Germline assignment: CDR1 SNHLY and CDR2 FYNNEI. The CDR3 coding sequence is TGTGCCAGCAGTGAAGACAGCTATGGCTACACCTTC. As protein: CASSEDSYGYTF.

V gene TRBV19 combines with J gene TRBJ2-7; no reliable D call. Trimming left V 4 bases short and J 4 bases short, with 14 bases between. The CDR3 has 14 residues. Germline V gene lookup returns CDR1 LNHDA and CDR2 SQIVND (reference sequence). CDR3 bases: TGTGCCAGTAGTAGAGCCGGGTCCAGTTACGAGCAGTACTTC. As protein: CASSRAGSSYEQYF.

The chain links TRBV3-1 (or the pseudogene TRBV3-2) to TRBJ1-2; tentative D call: TRBD1 (5 bases). Germline assignment: CDR1 LGHDT and CDR2 YNNKEL (reference sequence). The CDR3 sequence is 15 residues long. The V and J ends lost 1 base and 2 bases respectively, with 11 bases between them. The CDR3 DNA reads as TGTGCCAGCAGCCAAGGTGCAGGGAAGAACTATGGCTACACCTTC. Encoded protein: CASSQGAGKNYGYTF.

The chain combines TRBV12-5 with TRBJ2-1; TRBD1 agrees at 8 bases. J gave up 5 bases and V 0 bases, and 9 bases lay outside the gene matches. The CDR3 length is 17 residues. Germline V CDR1 and CDR2: LGHNT, FRNRAP. The CDR3 sequence: CASGLVATGDRHNEQFF. The CDR3 coding sequence is TGTGCTAGTGGTTTGGTGGCGACAGGGGATCGACACAATGAGCAGTTCTTC.

This chain joins TRBV28 and TRBJ1-3; no definite D call. The V gene lost 2 bases and the J gene lost 0 bases, with 8 bases spanning the gap. CDR3 size: 15 residues. Germline CDR1 reads MDHEN; CDR2 reads SYDVKM. The CDR3 DNA follows: TGTGCCAGCAGTTTACCCCTTTACTCTGGAAACACCATATATTTT. Translated: CASSLPLYSGNTIYF. Variable domain in full (rest from reference TRBV28 and TRBJ1-3): DVKVTQSSRYLVKRTGEKVFLECVQDMDHENMFWYRQDPGLGLRLIYFSYDVKMKEKGDIPEGYSVSREKKERFSLILESASTNQTSMYLCASSLPLYSGNTIYFGEGSWLTVV.

The gene calls are TRBV6-4 and TRBJ1-5; a possible D gene is TRBD1 (6 bases). V lost 6 bases and J lost 4, with 19 bases in between. The CDR3 totals 16 residues. From germline, CDR1 is MRHNA and CDR2 SNTAGT. The chain's CDR3 is CASRHDRKKPNQPQHF. The CDR3 DNA reads TGTGCCAGCAGACACGACAGGAAAAAGCCAAATCAGCCCCAGCATTTT.

This clone was counted a single time. The chain links TRBV14 to TRBJ2-7; TRBD2 aligns across 9 bases. With V trimmed by 5 bases and J by 3 bases, 5 bases remained unmatched. The germline V gene encodes CDR1 SGHDN and CDR2 FVKESK. This CDR3 contains 14 residues. For the CDR3, the DNA is TGTGCCAGCAGCGTAAGCGGGAGGTACTACGAGCAGTACTTC. Its translation: CASSVSGRYYEQYF.